Reported below is one T cell receptor (beta chain). The sample originates from a study of blood T cell repertoires in COVID-19. Study as a whole: The United States, Italy and Spain provided the acute and convalescent COVID-19 samples.

Patients in Seattle were enrolled during active infection, then followed longitudinally. Authors' methods: Estimates of nucleated cell counts were drawn from the amplification of reference gene primers. The method was immunoSEQ multiplex PCR; TCRdb's version includes in-frame clones alone and lacks a portion of them. V, J and clone size were drawn from that table, and D and trimming were deduced from the DNA. The profile shows roughly 340,000 clones, approximately 88% of them singletons. CDR1 is LGHDT and CDR2 is YNNKEL in the germline V gene (reference sequence). The length of the CDR3 is 16 residues. Trimming removed 4 bases from V and 4 bases from J; junction bases left unmatched: 10.

V is TRBV3-1 (or the pseudogene TRBV3-2) and J is TRBJ2-1; 7 nucleotides match TRBD2. Sequenced material: peripheral blood. The source is a woman in her 30s with COVID-19, enrolled during active disease. The DNA of the CDR3 is TGTGCCAGCAGCCCTTCGGTAGCGGGCGAATACAATGAGCAGTTCTTC. Residues: CASSPSVAGEYNEQFF.